The sequence of this TCR beta chain was determined in a study of early T cells in non-severe SARS-CoV-2 infection. MiXCR, applied by TCRdb to the 5' RACE reads, yields one record per CDR3 protein. The sample yields 50,000 to 60,000 distinct CDR3 sequences, under 7.5% seen once. The CDR3 length is 13 residues. Germline lookup yields CDR1 SSHAT and CDR2 FNYEAQ (reference sequence). After removal of 5 bases from V and 12 bases from J, the junction contained 12 bases not matched to a gene. Study-level points and caveats: There was a bias toward anti-spike CD8 responses in VDJdb matching, which missed private and CD4 specificities.

About this clonotype: Its target is unknown.

The chain employs TRBV7-7 and TRBJ2-7, with TRBD2 matching 8 bases. This clonotype was obtained from an adult who was a healthcare worker with PCR-confirmed SARS-CoV-2 infection or an uninfected control (not recorded which). The sequences come from whole blood, collected at baseline. CDR3 loop: CASSPGGGISMYF. As DNA, the CDR3 is TGTGCCAGCAGCCCCGGGGGGGGCATTTCGATGTACTTC.